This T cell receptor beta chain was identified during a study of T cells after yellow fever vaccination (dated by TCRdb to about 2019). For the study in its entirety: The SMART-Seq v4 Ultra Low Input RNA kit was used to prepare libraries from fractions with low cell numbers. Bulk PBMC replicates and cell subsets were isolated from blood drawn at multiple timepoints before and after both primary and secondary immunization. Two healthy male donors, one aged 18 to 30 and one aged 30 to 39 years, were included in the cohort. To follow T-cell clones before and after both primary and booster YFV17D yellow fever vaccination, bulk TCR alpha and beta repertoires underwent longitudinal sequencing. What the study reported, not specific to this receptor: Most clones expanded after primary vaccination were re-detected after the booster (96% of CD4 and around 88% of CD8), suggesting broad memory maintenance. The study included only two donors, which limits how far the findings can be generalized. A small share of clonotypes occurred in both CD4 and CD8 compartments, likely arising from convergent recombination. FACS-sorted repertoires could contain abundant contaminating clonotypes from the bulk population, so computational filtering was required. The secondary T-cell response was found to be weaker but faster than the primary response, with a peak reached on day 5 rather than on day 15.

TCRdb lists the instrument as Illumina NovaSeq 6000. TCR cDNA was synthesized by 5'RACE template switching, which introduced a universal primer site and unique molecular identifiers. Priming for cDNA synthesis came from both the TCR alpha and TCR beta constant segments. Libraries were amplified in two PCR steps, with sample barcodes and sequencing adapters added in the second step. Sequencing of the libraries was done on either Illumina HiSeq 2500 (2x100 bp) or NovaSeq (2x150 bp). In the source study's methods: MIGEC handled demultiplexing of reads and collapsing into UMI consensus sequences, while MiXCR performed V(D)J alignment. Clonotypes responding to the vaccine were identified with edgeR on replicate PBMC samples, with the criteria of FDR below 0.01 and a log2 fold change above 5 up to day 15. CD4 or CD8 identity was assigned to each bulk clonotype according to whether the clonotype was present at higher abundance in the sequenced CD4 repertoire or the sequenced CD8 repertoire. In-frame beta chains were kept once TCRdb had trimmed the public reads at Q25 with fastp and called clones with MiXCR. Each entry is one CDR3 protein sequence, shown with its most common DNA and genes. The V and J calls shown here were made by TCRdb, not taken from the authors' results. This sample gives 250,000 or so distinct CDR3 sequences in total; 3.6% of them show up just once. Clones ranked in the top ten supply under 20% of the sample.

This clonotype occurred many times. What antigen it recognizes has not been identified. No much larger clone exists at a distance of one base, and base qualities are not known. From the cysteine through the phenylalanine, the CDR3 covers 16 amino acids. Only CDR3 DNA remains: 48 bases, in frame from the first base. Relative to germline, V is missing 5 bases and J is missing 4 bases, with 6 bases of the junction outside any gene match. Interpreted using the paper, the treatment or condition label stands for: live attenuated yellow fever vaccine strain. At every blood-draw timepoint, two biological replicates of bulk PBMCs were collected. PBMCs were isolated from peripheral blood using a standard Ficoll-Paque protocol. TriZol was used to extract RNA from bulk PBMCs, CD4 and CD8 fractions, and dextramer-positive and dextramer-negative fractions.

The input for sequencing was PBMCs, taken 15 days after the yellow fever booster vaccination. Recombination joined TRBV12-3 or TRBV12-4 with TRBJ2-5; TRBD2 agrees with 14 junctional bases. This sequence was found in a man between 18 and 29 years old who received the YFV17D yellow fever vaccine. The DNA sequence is TGTGCCAGCAGTACCGGGACTAGCGGGGGCGTAGAGACCCAGTACTTC. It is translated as CASSTGTSGGVETQYF.